The rows below give T cell receptor beta chains drawn from one sample of a study of beta chain features in type 1 diabetes. This table comes from immunoSEQ multiplex PCR, and its TCRdb copy is limited to in-frame clones, with some not included. In the table there are about 360,000 clones, 10% to 15% of which are singletons. The sequenced material came from naive CD4+ T cells from blood. The source of these receptors is a man aged 18 to 30 in good health. The CDR3 runs from the conserved cysteine through the conserved F or W. Each record gives: clone size, J gene, V gene, D gene, CDR3 protein, CDR3 DNA. A D gene is named only where the DNA matches it firmly. Rows give clone size only sometimes, using once, few, many, or a class for an expanded clone.

NA | TRBJ2-3 | TRBV27 | NA | CASSPYRRSGSTDTQYF | TGTGCCAGCAGTCCCTACCGCCGGAGCGGCAGCACAGATACGCAGTATTTT
NA | TRBJ1-2 | TRBV30 | TRBD1 | CAWGTGPHYGYTF | TGTGCCTGGGGGACAGGGCCCCACTATGGCTACACCTTC
NA | TRBJ2-1 | TRBV9 | TRBD2 | CASSPGLAGYYNEQFF | TGTGCCAGCAGCCCCGGACTAGCGGGATATTACAATGAGCAGTTCTTC
NA | TRBJ2-1 | TRBV19 | NA | CASRDLPSYNEQFF | TGTGCCAGTCGGGACTTACCTTCCTACAATGAGCAGTTCTTC
few | TRBJ1-2 | TRBV10-3 | NA | CAISGQRNYGYTF | TGTGCCATCAGCGGACAGCGTAACTATGGCTACACCTTC
NA | TRBJ1-2 | TRBV30 | NA | CAWSPTGTRHGYTF | TGTGCCTGGAGTCCTACCGGGACTCGGCATGGCTACACCTTC
NA | TRBJ2-1 | TRBV9 | NA | CASSPTGGAYNEQFF | TGTGCCAGCAGCCCGACTGGAGGGGCTTACAATGAGCAGTTCTTC
NA | TRBJ1-2 | TRBV6-4 | NA | CASSDSRYGYTF | TGTGCCAGCAGTGACTCGAGATATGGCTACACCTTC
few | TRBJ1-1 | TRBV18 | TRBD1 | CASSPRTGPNTEAFF | TGTGCCAGCTCACCTCGGACAGGGCCGAACACTGAAGCTTTCTTT
NA | TRBJ2-7 | TRBV30 | TRBD1 | CASRRDRGNEQYF | TGTGCCTCCCGCCGGGACAGGGGGAACGAGCAGTACTTC
few | TRBJ2-1 | TRBV7-2 | NA | CASSLGRGARNEQFF | TGTGCCAGCAGCTTAGGCAGGGGGGCCCGCAATGAGCAGTTCTTC
few | TRBJ2-1 | TRBV2 | TRBD2 | CASRPLLAGRYNEQFF | TGTGCCAGCAGACCCTTACTAGCGGGGCGCTACAATGAGCAGTTCTTC
NA | TRBJ2-7 | TRBV6-1 | NA | CASTRTTSSYEQYF | TGTGCCAGCACCAGAACAACCTCATCCTACGAGCAGTACTTC
few | TRBJ2-2 | TRBV7-2 | NA | CASSLDTKTGELFF | TGTGCCAGCAGCTTAGACACCAAAACCGGGGAGCTGTTTTTT
few | TRBJ2-7 | TRBV30 | TRBD1 | CALNRDRVNEQYF | TGTGCCTTAAACCGGGACAGGGTGAACGAGCAGTACTTC
NA | TRBJ1-4 | TRBV30 | TRBD1 | CAWSRTGVEKLFF | TGTGCCTGGAGCCGGACAGGGGTTGAAAAACTGTTTTTT
NA | TRBJ1-1 | TRBV29-1 | NA | CSVPYRNTEAFF | TGCAGCGTCCCCTACCGGAACACTGAAGCTTTCTTT
NA | TRBJ1-4 | TRBV29-1 | NA | CSAGAGFANEKLFF | TGCAGCGCTGGGGCAGGGTTTGCTAATGAAAAACTGTTTTTT
NA | TRBJ2-7 | TRBV7-9 | NA | CASSPWGSSGEQYF | TGTGCCAGCAGCCCCTGGGGAAGTTCGGGAGAGCAGTACTTC
NA | TRBJ1-1 | TRBV4-3 | NA | CASREDRRSTEAFF | TGCGCCAGCAGGGAGGACAGAAGGAGCACTGAAGCTTTCTTT
NA | TRBJ2-7 | TRBV5-1 | NA | CASSLTTSSYEQYF | TGCGCCAGCAGCTTGACCACGAGCTCCTACGAGCAGTACTTC
NA | TRBJ2-6 | TRBV9 | NA | CASSVLSGANVLTF | TGTGCCAGCAGCGTACTATCTGGGGCCAACGTCCTGACTTTC
NA | TRBJ2-1 | TRBV5-1 | NA | CASSLGQSSYNEQFF | TGCGCCAGCAGCTTGGGACAAAGCTCCTACAATGAGCAGTTCTTC
NA | TRBJ1-5 | TRBV9 | TRBD1 | CASSATGDPNQPQHF | TGTGCCAGCAGCGCTACAGGGGATCCCAATCAGCCCCAGCATTTT
NA | TRBJ2-7 | TRBV28 | TRBD1 | CASSSAGQGGYEQYF | TGTGCCAGCAGTTCCGCGGGACAGGGGGGCTACGAGCAGTACTTC
few | TRBJ1-2 | TRBV5-6 | TRBD1 | CASSYRDRGNGYTF | TGTGCCAGCAGCTACCGGGACAGAGGGAATGGCTACACCTTC
NA | TRBJ1-4 | TRBV27 | NA | CASSAKGGPYEKLFF | TGTGCCAGCAGTGCCAAGGGGGGGCCTTACGAAAAACTGTTTTTT
NA | TRBJ1-5 | TRBV18 | NA | CASSGERHNQPQHF | TGTGCCAGCTCTGGGGAGAGACACAATCAGCCCCAGCATTTT
few | TRBJ2-7 | TRBV7-2 | TRBD1 | CASSSGQGATLLEQYF | TGTGCCAGCAGCTCTGGACAGGGGGCCACCCTACTCGAGCAGTACTTC
few | TRBJ2-2 | TRBV30 | NA | CAWSVNRDTGELFF | TGTGCCTGGAGTGTCAACAGGGACACCGGGGAGCTGTTTTTT
few | TRBJ1-5 | TRBV7-2 | NA | CASSQDKLSRQHF | TGTGCCAGCAGCCAGGACAAGCTCTCCCGCCAGCATTTT
NA | TRBJ2-5 | TRBV7-3 | NA | CASSPIGADQETQYF | TGTGCCAGCAGCCCCATAGGAGCAGACCAAGAGACCCAGTACTTC
few | TRBJ2-5 | TRBV7-3 | TRBD2 | CASSLGLAAGETQYF | TGTGCCAGCAGCTTGGGACTAGCGGCTGGAGAGACCCAGTACTTC
few | TRBJ1-2 | TRBV6-6 | TRBD1 | CASSPRRDRHYGYTF | TGTGCCAGCAGCCCGCGCCGGGACAGACACTATGGCTACACCTTC
NA | TRBJ2-3 | TRBV29-1 | TRBD2 | CSVATSGSSDTQYF | TGCAGCGTAGCGACTAGCGGGAGTTCAGATACGCAGTATTTT